This T cell receptor (beta chain) was documented in a study of siplizumab effects on memory and regulatory T cells. Study-level points and caveats: Naive T cells seemed more diverse than memory cells and seemed major alloresponse contributors. Roughly 80-97% of proliferating clones (CD4+ or CD8+) could not be assigned a naive or memory phenotype. Fewer alloreactive sequences mapped to unstimulated CD4+ memory cells under siplizumab.

This CDR3 is 15 amino acids long. The germline gives CDR1 MDHEN, CDR2 SYDVKM. V lost 2 bases and J 0 bases, leaving 11 bases between the germline ends. Profiling relied on immunoSEQ multiplex PCR, and the TCRdb table lists in-frame clones only, not all of them. The repertoire holds 70,000 or so clones, with around 90% as singletons. As for this clone: Its specificity is unknown.

The specimen sequenced was Tregs sorted from blood. This chain uses TRBV28 with TRBJ2-7; D is unresolved. The sequence came from a human donor in good health. The CDR3, as DNA: TGTGCCAGCAGTTTAGTAGGGTCAAGCTCCTACGAGCAGTACTTC. Its protein product is CASSLVGSSSYEQYF. The variable domain in full, with the rest retrieved from reference TRBV28 and TRBJ2-7, is DVKVTQSSRYLVKRTGEKVFLECVQDMDHENMFWYRQDPGLGLRLIYFSYDVKMKEKGDIPEGYSVSREKKERFSLILESASTNQTSMYLCASSLVGSSSYEQYFGPGTRLTVT.